This T cell receptor (beta chain) emerged from a study of technical replicates of blood from a few donors. Looked up from germline, CDR1 is SNHLY and CDR2 is FYNNEI. The CDR3 sequence is 10 residues long. The germline V and J ends were trimmed by 7 bases and 10 bases, with 8 bases remaining between them. Using immunoSEQ multiplex PCR, the repertoire was profiled, and TCRdb retains in-frame clones only, with some absent. The sample yields under 70,000 clones, around 91% seen once. This TCR was sampled from a human donor in good health. Sequences were obtained from T cells isolated from PBMCs. The chain joins TRBV2 to TRBJ2-1; perhaps TRBD2 as D (5 bases). This CDR3 reads CASTGNEQFF. The DNA for the CDR3 is TGTGCCAGCACCGGGAACGAGCAGTTCTTC.